This is a list of T cell receptor beta chains from one sample in a study of CD8 T cells in ankylosing spondylitis. TCRdb itself ran the 5' RACE reads through MiXCR, one entry per CDR3 protein. The table records around 250,000 distinct CDR3 sequences, about 10% of them present only once. Sequencing input: blood, either unsorted or a sorted T cell fraction (not recorded which). These receptors all come from a male donor with ankylosing spondylitis or in good health (not recorded which). Both conserved end residues are part of each CDR3. A D gene is named only where the DNA matches it firmly. Rows give clone size only sometimes, using once, few, many, or a class for an expanded clone.

d_call j_call clone_size v_call cdr3_nt cdr3_aa
TRBD1 TRBJ2-3 few TRBV10-3 TGTGCCAAGCGGGACAGGGGAAGAGATACGCAGTATTTT CAKRDRGRDTQYF
- TRBJ2-2 many TRBV15 TGTGCCACCAGCTCCTTGACAGTCAACACCGGGGAGCTGTTTTTT CATSSLTVNTGELFF
TRBD2 TRBJ2-3 many TRBV4-2 TGTGCCAGCAGCCAAGATCACGGGAGGGGGGCAGATACGCAGTATTTT CASSQDHGRGADTQYF
- TRBJ1-1 - TRBV4-1 TGCGCCAGCAGCCAAACGATGAACACTGAAGCTTTCTTT CASSQTMNTEAFF
TRBD1 TRBJ2-7 few TRBV7-9 TGTGCCAGCTCACCCCGGGACAGGGTTCTCTACGAGCAGTACTTC CASSPRDRVLYEQYF
- TRBJ1-1 few TRBV9 TGTGCCAGCAGCGTAGCTGGGGACACTGAAGCTTTCTTT CASSVAGDTEAFF
TRBD2 TRBJ2-1 many TRBV15 TGTGCCACCAGCAGTGGGCTAGCGGGTGTGAATGAGCAGTTCTTC CATSSGLAGVNEQFF
- TRBJ1-6 few TRBV9 TGTGCCAGTCGACAGGAGACGGTTACGGATTCACCCCTCCACTTT CASRQETVTDSPLHF
TRBD2 TRBJ2-1 - TRBV7-2 TGTGCCAGTGAAAGGGGACTAGCGGGGGTGGGTGAGCAGTTCTTC CASERGLAGVGEQFF
- TRBJ1-3 - TRBV7-2 TGTGCCAGCAGCTTAGAGCTGGGGGTGGCTGGAAACACCATATATTTT CASSLELGVAGNTIYF
TRBD2 TRBJ2-3 many TRBV20-1 TGCAGTGCGCCGGTGGGTAGCGGGGGGCCTTGGGGGCAGTATTTT CSAPVGSGGPWGQYF
TRBD1 TRBJ1-2 many TRBV5-1 TGCGCCAGCAGCGTAGGACAGGCGGGGAATGGCTACACCTTC CASSVGQAGNGYTF
TRBD2 TRBJ2-1 few TRBV28 TGTGCCAGCAGCGGGAGGCCTCACAATGAGCAGTTCTTC CASSGRPHNEQFF
TRBD1 TRBJ1-1 many TRBV3-1 TGTGCCAGCAGCCAACGGGACAGCGAAGCTTTCTTT CASSQRDSEAFF
- TRBJ2-3 many TRBV12-3/TRBV12-4 TGTGCCAGCACCCCAACTAGGGATACGCAGTATTTT CASTPTRDTQYF
- TRBJ2-4 few TRBV7-2 TGTGCCAGCAGCCTCGACTCGGGCAAAAACATTCAGTACTTC CASSLDSGKNIQYF
TRBD2 TRBJ2-7 many TRBV11-2 TGTGCCAGCGCGGGGACTAGCGGGAGGCTTTACGAGCAGTACTTC CASAGTSGRLYEQYF
- TRBJ2-1 many TRBV29-1 TGCAGCGTTGGCCCCAATTACAATGAGCAGTTCTTC CSVGPNYNEQFF
- TRBJ2-1 many TRBV24-1 TGTGCCACCAGTGGGACATACAATGAGCAGTTCTTC CATSGTYNEQFF
- TRBJ1-4 many TRBV4-1 TGCGCCAGCAGCCGTCCAGGCGCGGAAAATCAAAAACTGTTTTTT CASSRPGAENQKLFF
TRBD1 TRBJ1-2 - TRBV5-1 TGCGCCAGCAGCTTATTCGGACAGGCGCTTACTGCACCCTATGGCTACACCTTC CASSLFGQALTAPYGYTF
TRBD1 TRBJ1-4 medium-sized TRBV20-1 TGCAGTGCTAGGCCCCAGTCCGGGACAGAGCTTTATAATGAAAAACTGTTTTTT CSARPQSGTELYNEKLFF
- TRBJ2-2 many TRBV6-1 TGTGCCAGCAGTGGGTCATGGGTCTCCACCGGGGAGCTGTTTTTT CASSGSWVSTGELFF
TRBD2 TRBJ2-2 few TRBV6-1 TGTGCCAGCAGTGAATGGGAGGGCGGGGAGCTGTTTTTT CASSEWEGGELFF
- TRBJ2-1 many TRBV29-1 TGCAGCGTTGAGGGCAATGAGCAGTTCTTC CSVEGNEQFF
- TRBJ1-1 many TRBV12-3/TRBV12-4 TGTGCCAGCAGTTTATCCCCGGAAGCTTTCTTT CASSLSPEAFF
TRBD2 TRBJ2-7 - TRBV27 TGCACCAGCAGTTTACAAGCGGGGTGCGAGCAGTACTTC CTSSLQAGCEQYF
TRBD1 TRBJ1-5 - TRBV19 TGTGCCAGTAGTACCCCGACAGGGATCCTAAATCAGCCCCAGCATTTT CASSTPTGILNQPQHF
TRBD2 TRBJ2-2 many TRBV12-3/TRBV12-4 TGTGCCAGCACTCTTAGCGGGGGGCCTACCACCGGGGAGCTGTTTTTT CASTLSGGPTTGELFF
TRBD2 TRBJ2-1 many TRBV20-1 TGCAGTGCTAGCCCTGCGGGAGCACGGGTTGAGCAGTTCTTC CSASPAGARVEQFF
- TRBJ2-5 many TRBV5-1 TGCGCCAGCAGCCTGAGACTAAGCTTTTCGGGCTCGAACCAAGAGACCCAGTACTTC CASSLRLSFSGSNQETQYF
TRBD2 TRBJ2-1 - TRBV6-2/TRBV6-3 TGTGCCAGCAGTTCCCTGTTCCCGGGAGGTCAGTTCTTC CASSSLFPGGQFF
- TRBJ2-1 many TRBV5-6 TGTGCCAGCAGCTTTCGTCTGAATTTGGCCCTCAGGGATGAGCAGTTCTTC CASSFRLNLALRDEQFF
- TRBJ2-1 many TRBV3-1 TGTGCCAGCAGCCAAGAGAGTTGGGACGGGAGCTCCTACAATGAGCAGTTCTTC CASSQESWDGSSYNEQFF
- TRBJ2-1 many TRBV4-1 TGCGCCAGCAGCCAAGAGTCGACGTCTGAGCAGTTCTTC CASSQESTSEQFF
- TRBJ1-2 many TRBV12-3/TRBV12-4 TGTGCCAGCAGTTCACCCGACACAGGGTTGTATGGCTACACCTTC CASSSPDTGLYGYTF
- TRBJ1-4 - TRBV28 TGTGCCAGCAGTTCGGGACGCGAAAAACTGTTTTTT CASSSGREKLFF
- TRBJ1-5 - TRBV7-9 TGTGCCAGCAGCTTATTCGCCCAGCCCCAGCATTTT CASSLFAQPQHF
TRBD2 TRBJ2-3 few TRBV7-3 TGTGCCAGCAGCGAACTAGCGGGGGGTCCAAATACGCAGTATTTT CASSELAGGPNTQYF
- TRBJ2-1 many TRBV20-1 TGCAGTGCTAGAGACTTTTCGTCCTACAATGAGCAGTTCTTC CSARDFSSYNEQFF
TRBD2 TRBJ2-5 - TRBV24-1 TGTGCCACCAGTGTTGGACTAGCGGGAGGAGAGACCCAGTACTTC CATSVGLAGGETQYF
- TRBJ2-5 - TRBV29-1 TGCAGCAACCACTATGGGAAACTAAGAGGGACCCAGTACTTC CSNHYGKLRGTQYF